This is a list of T cell receptor beta chains from one sample in a study of blood T cell repertoires in COVID-19. The protocol was immunoSEQ multiplex PCR, while the TCRdb copy is restricted to in-frame clones and leaves out a portion. The sample carries a few hundred thousand clones, around four fifths recorded once. Sequencing was carried out using PBMCs or T cells enriched from blood (not recorded which). Every receptor here comes from a man younger than 40 with acute COVID-19. CDR3s include the opening cysteine and the closing phenylalanine or tryptophan. D genes are given only for firm matches. A clone size is listed for some rows: how often the clone was seen (once, few, many), or a class if it is expanded.

>-|TRBV15|TRBJ1-2|-
CATSPYAGDYGYTF
TGTGCCACCAGCCCCTACGCGGGGGACTATGGCTACACCTTC
>-|TRBV7-9|TRBJ1-4|-
CASSFTATNEKLFF
TGTGCCAGCAGCTTCACTGCAACTAATGAAAAACTGTTTTTT
>TRBD1|TRBV5-1|TRBJ2-5|-
CASSFDRDVTQYF
TGCGCCAGCAGCTTTGACAGGGATGTGACCCAGTACTTC
>TRBD1|TRBV5-1|TRBJ1-2|-
CASSLETGGWGYTF
TGTGCCAGCAGCTTGGAAACAGGGGGCTGGGGCTACACCTTC
>TRBD1|TRBV5-5|TRBJ1-2|once
CASSPGQNYGYTF
TGTGCCAGCAGCCCGGGACAGAACTATGGCTACACCTTC
>TRBD1|TRBV7-2|TRBJ1-2|many
CASSARQGDLKGYTF
TGTGCCAGCAGCGCGAGACAGGGGGACTTGAAGGGCTACACCTTC
>TRBD2|TRBV28|TRBJ2-5|-
CASSLSAGGGTQYF
TGTGCCAGCAGTTTATCTGCGGGGGGAGGGACCCAGTACTTC
>-|TRBV12-5|TRBJ2-1|-
CASGFGAPDPQGQFF
TGTGCTAGTGGTTTTGGGGCTCCCGATCCCCAGGGGCAGTTCTTC
>-|TRBV7-6|TRBJ1-4|-
CASSLSRGREKLFF
TGTGCCAGCAGCTTAAGCAGGGGTAGAGAAAAACTGTTTTTT
>-|TRBV29-1|TRBJ2-5|-
CSGSQETQYF
TGCAGCGGGAGTCAAGAGACCCAGTACTTC
>-|TRBV18|TRBJ1-1|few
CASSPGGEAFF
TGTGCCAGCTCACCGGGAGGGGAAGCTTTCTTT
>TRBD1|TRBV7-9|TRBJ1-3|-
CASSPPDRGPGNTIYF
TGTGCCAGCAGCCCCCCAGACAGGGGGCCTGGAAACACCATATATTTT
>TRBD1|TRBV30|TRBJ2-5|-
CAWRAPGTGFVFGQETQYF
TGTGCCTGGAGGGCCCCCGGGACAGGGTTTGTTTTCGGTCAAGAGACCCAGTACTTC
>TRBD1|TRBV19|TRBJ1-1|-
CASSATGGAITEAFF
TGTGCCAGTAGTGCTACAGGGGGCGCGATCACTGAAGCTTTCTTT
>-|TRBV2|TRBJ2-6|-
CASSEGQGQANVLTF
TGTGCCAGCAGTGAAGGGCAGGGCCAGGCCAACGTCCTGACTTTC
>TRBD1|TRBV5-1|TRBJ2-2|-
CASSGTTGDIGELFF
TGTGCCAGCAGTGGTACAACAGGGGATATCGGGGAGCTGTTTTTT